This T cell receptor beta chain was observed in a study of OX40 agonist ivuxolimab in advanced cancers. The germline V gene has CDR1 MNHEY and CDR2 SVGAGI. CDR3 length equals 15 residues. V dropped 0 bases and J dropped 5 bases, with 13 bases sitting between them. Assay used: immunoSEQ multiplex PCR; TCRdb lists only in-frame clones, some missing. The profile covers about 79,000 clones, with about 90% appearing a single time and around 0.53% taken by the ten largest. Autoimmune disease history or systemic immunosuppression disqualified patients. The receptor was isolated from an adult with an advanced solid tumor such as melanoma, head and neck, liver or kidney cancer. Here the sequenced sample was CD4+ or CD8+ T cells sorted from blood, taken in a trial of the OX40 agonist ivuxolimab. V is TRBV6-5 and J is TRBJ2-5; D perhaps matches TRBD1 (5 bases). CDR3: CASSYSKDPGETQYF. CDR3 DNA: TGTGCCAGCAGTTACTCGAAGGACCCAGGGGAGACCCAGTACTTC.